The subject of this entry is one TCR beta chain. Authors' data handling: From reference gene primer amplification, estimates of nucleated cell counts were derived. The assay was immunoSEQ multiplex PCR, and TCRdb's table has in-frame clones only and misses some. V, J and clone size reflect that table, while D and trimming were determined from the DNA. The sample holds 35,000 to 50,000 clones, about 90% seen once. The data were obtained in a study of blood T cell repertoires in COVID-19. Study as a whole: Collection of acute and convalescent COVID-19 samples took place in the United States, Italy and Spain.

Sequencing was done on a sample of peripheral blood. This clonotype was obtained from a man aged 50-60 years with active COVID-19.

As DNA, the CDR3 is TGTGCCACCAGCCAGGGCTCCTACGAGCAGTACTTC. Its translation is CATSQGSYEQYF. The V call is TRBV24-1, the J call TRBJ2-7, with D maybe TRBD1 (5 bases). The CDR3 covers 12 residues. Germline values: CDR1 KGHDR, CDR2 SFDVKD. V was trimmed by 7 bases and J by 0 bases, leaving 6 bases between them.